This T cell receptor (beta chain) was found in a study of T-cell reconstitution after alpha-beta-depleted transplantation in children. Study-wide results and caveats: T-cell counts and diversity at one year following transplant were attributed mainly to newly produced T cells. Approximately two months post-transplant, alpha-beta T cells reportedly originated from several hundred expanded graft clones. From surviving recipient T cells and thymic progenitors came the high day-60 TCRbeta diversity observed in some patients.

Notes on this clonotype: The antigen is unknown.

For TCRbeta, the library was prepared with unique molecular identifiers. MiXCR, run by TCRdb on the PCR reads, gives a single entry per CDR3 protein. In the table there are over 200,000 distinct CDR3 sequences, approximately 11% of which are singletons. The sequence was collected from a child less than two years old with acute myeloid leukemia, due to receive a stem cell transplant. Material: PBMCs, obtained before TCRalphabeta/CD19-depleted stem cell transplant.

The CDR3 is CASGSRLVLTQYF. CDR3 DNA sequence: TGTGCCAGCGGCTCTCGACTAGTTTTGACCCAGTACTTC. The V call is TRBV7-9, the J call TRBJ2-5; D possibly corresponds to TRBD2 (6 bases). V was trimmed by 8 bases and J by 7 bases, leaving 17 bases between them. Per the germline V gene, CDR1 is SEHNR and CDR2 is FQNEAQ (reference sequence). The CDR3 covers 13 residues.